This entry features one T cell receptor (beta chain) sequence. Its antigen remains unidentified. No base-level quality is on record; no much larger clone is a single base apart. The same CDR3 is also encoded by other DNA sequences in this sample. The data originate from a study of cytomegalovirus exposure and HLA in healthy donors (dated 2017 in TCRdb). Study-level background: According to a later analysis, one platform produced both the 100 to 150 validation repertoires and the 670 or so repertoires of the first cohort. The study aimed to test whether signatures of past pathogen exposure could be identified by cataloging public T cell receptors. A separate validation cohort of 100 to 150 different subjects was used in addition to the approximately 610-subject first cohort. The study combined high-throughput TCR immunosequencing, statistical association of individual TCRs with disease status, and machine learning to predict cytomegalovirus infection status. Overall study outcomes, separate from this receptor: The authors suggested that the approach could potentially be extended to other disease states and immunological phenotypes. The study gave a list of about 160 TCR beta chains associated with cytomegalovirus. Most TCR sequences were observed very rarely across donors, whereas some public TCRs were present in many individuals. Subsequent analysis determined that TCRs grouped into clusters in the first cohort also showed a tendency toward co-occurrence across the 130 or so validation repertoires, and roughly 94% of cluster scores exceeded 0. The validation cohort had no HLA typing available for a later analysis, so co-occurrence within that cohort was assessed over all 120 or so repertoires. In vitro tests confirmed that a few of the cytomegalovirus-associated TCR beta chains recognize cytomegalovirus antigens. The classifier was reported to diagnose cytomegalovirus status with high specificity and sensitivity in both the original and validation cohorts.

Library prep was done by the immunoSEQ multiplex PCR assay. The authors' analysis ran thus. A statistical classification framework was developed to diagnose cytomegalovirus status using the catalog of TCR beta chain sequences. The immuneACCESS repertoire file appears here via TCRdb, limited to in-frame rearrangements. These files lack a portion of the clones; in checked studies, under half of the deficit traces to unresolved V genes, and the cause of the others is not known. V and J calls and clone size come straight from that table; D and trimming were deduced from the DNA. The sample table holds approximately 200,000 clones, of which 70% to 90% were seen once. Of the sample, around 3% falls within the top ten clones. The donors were included in the validation cohort of around 120 subjects, a group kept apart from the roughly 680-subject first cohort. V loses 4 bases at its end and J loses 2 bases; junction bases beyond the gene matches: 2. The CDR1 and CDR2 encoded by the germline V gene are SQVTM and ANQGSEA. Reading from cysteine to phenylalanine, the CDR3 counts 13 amino acids. CDR3 DNA only is kept here, 39 bases in frame from base 1.

Sequenced material: PBMCs. The source of this sequence is a young woman in good health and CMV-seronegative. The V and J genes are TRBV29-1 and TRBJ2-7; the central 10 bases match TRBD1. The CDR3 sequence is CSVGGQGAYEQYF. The DNA sequence is TGCAGCGTTGGTGGACAGGGGGCCTACGAGCAGTACTTC.